This TCR beta chain was retrieved from a study of identical twins. The study's findings and limits: Partly confounded zero-insertion analyses could result from invariant MAIT and iNKT cells. Donors were not followed over many years; analysis was cross-sectional.

Each CDR3 protein is one row after TCRdb ran MiXCR on the 5' RACE reads. The sample has some 760,000 distinct CDR3 sequences; 15% to 20% are singletons. This clonotype occurred many times. Its antigen is undetermined. The CDR3 totals 14 residues. V dropped 7 bases and J dropped 1; count of bases not matched to a gene: 7. Germline V gene lookup returns CDR1 SGHRS and CDR2 YFSETQ. This sample was also put to use in a study of T cells expressing NK-cell markers. That paper notes: One of eight sequenced donors was HCMV-seronegative; the other seven were seropositive.

The receptor's source is a woman between 18 and 29 years old in good health. This sequence joins TRBV5-1 and TRBJ1-1; the match to TRBD1 covers 7 bases. Material: PBMCs. The CDR3 DNA reads TGCGCCAGCGGTCAGGGGGATGGGAACACTGAAGCTTTCTTT. This sequence encodes CASGQGDGNTEAFF.